This T cell receptor (beta chain) came from a study of shared clonotypes between healthy human individuals. A word on this clone: What it binds is not known.

The CDR3 length is 14 residues. V was cut by 2 bases and J by 5 bases, with 9 bases left in between. Germline V gives CDR1 SGHVS, CDR2 FNYEAQ. Produced via immunoSEQ multiplex PCR; TCRdb's table is partial and in-frame only. The table lists about 680,000 clones, about 90% of them singletons, with 20% to 25% in the top ten. Whole-study results and caveats: Among non-shared clonotypes, generation probabilities were lower than among those shared by all four donors. The sole specimen, blood, was sampled, and tissue repertoires likely differ.

The naive CD8 population came from CD45RO-negative cells selected for CCR7, without terminally differentiated effector memory CD45RA+ cells. Recent vaccinations or acute infections were absent in the healthy HIV-negative adult donors. The rearrangement uses TRBV7-6 and TRBJ2-2; D uncertain. The specimen was naive CD8+ T cells sorted from blood. This sequence originates from a man under 40 in good health. DNA for the CDR3: TGTGCCAGCAGCTTATTGGGGTTTACCGGGGAGCTGTTTTTT. It encodes CASSLLGFTGELFF.